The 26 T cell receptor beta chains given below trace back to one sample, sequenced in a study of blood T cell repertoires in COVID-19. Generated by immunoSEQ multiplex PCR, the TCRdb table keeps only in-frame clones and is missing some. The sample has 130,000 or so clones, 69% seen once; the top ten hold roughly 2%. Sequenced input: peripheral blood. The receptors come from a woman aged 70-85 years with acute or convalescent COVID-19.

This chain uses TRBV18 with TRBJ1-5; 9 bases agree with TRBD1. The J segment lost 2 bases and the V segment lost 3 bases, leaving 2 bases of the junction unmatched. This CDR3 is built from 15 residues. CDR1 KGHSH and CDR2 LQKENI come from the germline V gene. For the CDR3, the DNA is TGTGCCAGCTCACCGGACAGGGGTGGCAATCAGCCCCAGCATTTT. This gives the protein CASSPDRGGNQPQHF.

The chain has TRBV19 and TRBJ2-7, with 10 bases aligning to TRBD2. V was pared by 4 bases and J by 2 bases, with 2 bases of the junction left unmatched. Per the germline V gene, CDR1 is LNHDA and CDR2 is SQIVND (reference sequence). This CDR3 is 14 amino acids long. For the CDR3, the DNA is TGTGCCAGTAGTAGGACTAGCGGCCCCTACGAGCAGTACTTC. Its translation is CASSRTSGPYEQYF.

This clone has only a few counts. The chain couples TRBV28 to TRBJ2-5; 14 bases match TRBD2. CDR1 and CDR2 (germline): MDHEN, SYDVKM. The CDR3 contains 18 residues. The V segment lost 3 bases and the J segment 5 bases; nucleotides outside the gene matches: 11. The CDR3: CASSFQAGTSGSLETQYF. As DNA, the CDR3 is TGTGCCAGCAGTTTCCAAGCCGGGACTAGCGGGAGTTTGGAGACCCAGTACTTC.

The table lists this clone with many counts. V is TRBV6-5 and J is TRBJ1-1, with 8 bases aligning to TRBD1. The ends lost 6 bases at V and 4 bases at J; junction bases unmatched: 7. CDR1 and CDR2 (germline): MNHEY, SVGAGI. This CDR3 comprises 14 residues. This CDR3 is CASRPDRGSTEAFF. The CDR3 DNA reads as TGTGCCAGCAGGCCCGACAGGGGATCCACTGAAGCTTTCTTT.

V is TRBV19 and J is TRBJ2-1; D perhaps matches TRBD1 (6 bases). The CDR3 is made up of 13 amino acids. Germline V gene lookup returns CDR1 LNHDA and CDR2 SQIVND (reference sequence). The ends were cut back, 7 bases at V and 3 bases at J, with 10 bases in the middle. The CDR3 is CASTGAGYNEQFF. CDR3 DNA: TGTGCCAGTACAGGGGCTGGCTACAATGAGCAGTTCTTC.

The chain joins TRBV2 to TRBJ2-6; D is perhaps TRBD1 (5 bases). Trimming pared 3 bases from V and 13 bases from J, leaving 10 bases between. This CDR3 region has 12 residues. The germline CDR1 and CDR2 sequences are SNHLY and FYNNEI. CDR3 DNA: TGTGCCAGCAGTGAGCAGGGCAGGGTCCTGACTTTC. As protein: CASSEQGRVLTF.

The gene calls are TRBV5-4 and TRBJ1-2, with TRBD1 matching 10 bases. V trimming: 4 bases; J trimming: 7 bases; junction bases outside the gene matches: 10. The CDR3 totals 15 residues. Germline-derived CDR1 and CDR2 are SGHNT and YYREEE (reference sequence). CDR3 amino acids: CASSPTGTGVSGYTF. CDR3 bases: TGTGCCAGCAGCCCTACCGGGACAGGGGTCTCTGGCTACACCTTC.

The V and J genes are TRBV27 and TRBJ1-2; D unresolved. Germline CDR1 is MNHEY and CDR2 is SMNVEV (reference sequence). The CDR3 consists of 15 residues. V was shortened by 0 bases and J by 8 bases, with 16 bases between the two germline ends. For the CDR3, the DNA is TGTGCCAGCAGTTTATCCGGTCGGGGTGAGTGGGGCTACACCTTC. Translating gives CASSLSGRGEWGYTF.

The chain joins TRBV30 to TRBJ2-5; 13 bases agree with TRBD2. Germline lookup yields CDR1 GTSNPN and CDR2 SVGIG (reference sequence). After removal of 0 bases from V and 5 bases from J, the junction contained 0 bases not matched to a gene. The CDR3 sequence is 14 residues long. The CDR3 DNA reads TGTGCCTGGAGTGTACTAGCGGGAGGGGAGACCCAGTACTTC. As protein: CAWSVLAGGETQYF.

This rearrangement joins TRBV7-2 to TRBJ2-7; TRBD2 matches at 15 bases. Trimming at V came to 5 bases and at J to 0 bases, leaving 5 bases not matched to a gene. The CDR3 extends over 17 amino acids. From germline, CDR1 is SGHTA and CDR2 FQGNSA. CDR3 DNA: TGTGCCAGCAGCCCTCGGACTAGCGGGGGGGGCTCCTACGAGCAGTACTTC. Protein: CASSPRTSGGGSYEQYF.

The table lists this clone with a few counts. The CDR3 loop is CASSMGQFTDTQYF. The CDR3 coding sequence is TGTGCCAGTAGTATGGGACAGTTCACAGATACGCAGTATTTT. The genes are TRBV19 and TRBJ2-3, with 7 bases lining up with TRBD1. The V gene's germline CDR1 is LNHDA and CDR2 SQIVND (reference sequence). The CDR3 is made up of 14 amino acids. V shed 3 bases and J 2 bases; nucleotides not matched to a gene: 2.

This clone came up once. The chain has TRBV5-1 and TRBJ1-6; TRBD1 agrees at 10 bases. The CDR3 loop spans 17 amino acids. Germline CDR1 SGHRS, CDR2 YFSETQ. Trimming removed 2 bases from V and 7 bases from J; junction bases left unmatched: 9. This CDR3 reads CASSLNPGQGGNSPLHF. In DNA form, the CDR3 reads TGCGCCAGCAGCTTAAACCCAGGACAGGGGGGAAATTCACCCCTCCACTTT.

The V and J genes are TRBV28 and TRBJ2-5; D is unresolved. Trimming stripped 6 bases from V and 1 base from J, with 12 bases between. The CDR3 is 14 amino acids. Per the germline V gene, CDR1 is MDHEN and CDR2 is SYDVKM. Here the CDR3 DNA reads TGTGCCAGCAGCCGCCCCAGTTCCCAAGAGACCCAGTACTTC. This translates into CASSRPSSQETQYF.

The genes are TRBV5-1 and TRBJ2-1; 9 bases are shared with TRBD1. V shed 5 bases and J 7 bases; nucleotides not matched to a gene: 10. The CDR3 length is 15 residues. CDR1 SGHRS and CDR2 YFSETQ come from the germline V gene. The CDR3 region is CASRVTTGGWNEQFF. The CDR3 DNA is TGCGCCAGCAGGGTAACCACAGGGGGCTGGAATGAGCAGTTCTTC.

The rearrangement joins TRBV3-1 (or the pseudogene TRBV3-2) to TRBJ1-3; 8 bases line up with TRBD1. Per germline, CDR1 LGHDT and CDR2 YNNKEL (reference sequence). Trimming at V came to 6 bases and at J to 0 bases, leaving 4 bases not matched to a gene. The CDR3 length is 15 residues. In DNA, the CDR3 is TGTGCCAGCAGTCCACAGGGGGTCTCTGGAAACACCATATATTTT. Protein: CASSPQGVSGNTIYF.

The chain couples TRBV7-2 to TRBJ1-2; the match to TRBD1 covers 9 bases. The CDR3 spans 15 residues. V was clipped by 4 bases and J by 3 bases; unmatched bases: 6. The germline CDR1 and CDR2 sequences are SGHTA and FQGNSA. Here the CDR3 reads CASSSHRGRDYGYTF. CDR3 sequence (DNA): TGTGCCAGCAGCTCTCACAGGGGGCGCGACTATGGCTACACCTTC.

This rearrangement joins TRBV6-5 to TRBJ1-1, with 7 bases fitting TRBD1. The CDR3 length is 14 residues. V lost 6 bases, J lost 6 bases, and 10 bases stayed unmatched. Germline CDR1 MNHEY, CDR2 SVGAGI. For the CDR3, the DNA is TGTGCCAGCAGGCGACAGGGCCTTATCCCTGAAGCTTTCTTT. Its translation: CASRRQGLIPEAFF.

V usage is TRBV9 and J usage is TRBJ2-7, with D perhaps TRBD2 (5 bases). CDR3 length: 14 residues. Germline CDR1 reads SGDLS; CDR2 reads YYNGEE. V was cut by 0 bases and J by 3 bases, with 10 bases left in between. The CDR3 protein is CASSVEGESYEQYF. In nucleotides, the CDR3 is TGTGCCAGCAGCGTAGAGGGAGAGAGCTACGAGCAGTACTTC.

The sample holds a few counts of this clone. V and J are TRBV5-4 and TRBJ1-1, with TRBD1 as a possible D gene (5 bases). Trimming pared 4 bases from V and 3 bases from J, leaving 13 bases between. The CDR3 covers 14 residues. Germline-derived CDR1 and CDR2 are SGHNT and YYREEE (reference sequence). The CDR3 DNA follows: TGTGCCAGCAGCCCCCAGGGATTTGACACTGAAGCTTTCTTT. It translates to CASSPQGFDTEAFF.

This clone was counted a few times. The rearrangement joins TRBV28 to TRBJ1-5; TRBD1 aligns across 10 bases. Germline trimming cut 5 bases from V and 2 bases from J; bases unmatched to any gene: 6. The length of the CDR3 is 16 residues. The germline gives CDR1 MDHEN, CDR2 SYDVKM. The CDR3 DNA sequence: TGTGCCAGCAGTCGGACAGGGGGGAATGGCAATCAGCCCCAGCATTTT. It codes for CASSRTGGNGNQPQHF.

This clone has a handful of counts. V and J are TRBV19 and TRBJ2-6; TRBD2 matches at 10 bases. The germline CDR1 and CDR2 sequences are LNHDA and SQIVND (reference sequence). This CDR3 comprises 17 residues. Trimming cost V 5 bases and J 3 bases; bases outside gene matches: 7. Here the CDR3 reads CASSALAGEHGANVLTF. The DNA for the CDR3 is TGTGCCAGTAGTGCGCTAGCGGGAGAACATGGGGCCAACGTCCTGACTTTC.

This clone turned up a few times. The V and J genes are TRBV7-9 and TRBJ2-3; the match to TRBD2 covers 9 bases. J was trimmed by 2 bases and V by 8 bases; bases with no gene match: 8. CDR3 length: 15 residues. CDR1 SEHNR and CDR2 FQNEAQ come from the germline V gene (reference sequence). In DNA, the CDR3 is TGTGCCAGCTGCCTTGGCGGGGGGGACACAGATACGCAGTATTTT. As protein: CASCLGGGDTDTQYF.

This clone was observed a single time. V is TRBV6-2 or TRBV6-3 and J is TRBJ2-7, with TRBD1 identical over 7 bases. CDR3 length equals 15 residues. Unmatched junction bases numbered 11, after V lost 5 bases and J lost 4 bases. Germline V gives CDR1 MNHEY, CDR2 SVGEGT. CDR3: CASSKGTAALYEQYF. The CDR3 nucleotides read TGTGCCAGCAGTAAAGGGACAGCTGCTCTTTACGAGCAGTACTTC.

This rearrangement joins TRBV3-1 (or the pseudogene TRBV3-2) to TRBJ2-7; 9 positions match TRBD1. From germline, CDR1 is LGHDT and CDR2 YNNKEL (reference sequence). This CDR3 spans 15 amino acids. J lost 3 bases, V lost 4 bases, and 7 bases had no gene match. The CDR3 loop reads CASSPGQGRFYEQYF. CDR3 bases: TGTGCCAGCAGCCCCGGACAGGGGCGATTCTACGAGCAGTACTTC.

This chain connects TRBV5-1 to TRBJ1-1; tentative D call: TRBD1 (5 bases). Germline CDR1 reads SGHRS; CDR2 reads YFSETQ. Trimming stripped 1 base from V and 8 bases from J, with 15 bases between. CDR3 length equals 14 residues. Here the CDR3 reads CASSLRGGGTEAFF. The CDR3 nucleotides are TGCGCCAGCAGCTTGCGAGGCGGGGGAACGGAAGCTTTCTTT.

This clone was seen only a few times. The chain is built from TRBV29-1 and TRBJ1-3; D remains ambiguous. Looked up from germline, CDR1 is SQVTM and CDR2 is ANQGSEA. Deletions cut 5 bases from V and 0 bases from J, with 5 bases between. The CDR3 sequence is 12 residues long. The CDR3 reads CSVPGSGNTIYF. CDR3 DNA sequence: TGCAGCGTTCCGGGCTCTGGAAACACCATATATTTT. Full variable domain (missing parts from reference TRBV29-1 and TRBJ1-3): SAVISQKPSRDICQRGTSLTIQCQVDSQVTMMFWYRQQPGQSLTLIATANQGSEATYESGFVIDKFPISRPNLTFSTLTVSNMSPEDSSIYLCSVPGSGNTIYFGEGSWLTVV.